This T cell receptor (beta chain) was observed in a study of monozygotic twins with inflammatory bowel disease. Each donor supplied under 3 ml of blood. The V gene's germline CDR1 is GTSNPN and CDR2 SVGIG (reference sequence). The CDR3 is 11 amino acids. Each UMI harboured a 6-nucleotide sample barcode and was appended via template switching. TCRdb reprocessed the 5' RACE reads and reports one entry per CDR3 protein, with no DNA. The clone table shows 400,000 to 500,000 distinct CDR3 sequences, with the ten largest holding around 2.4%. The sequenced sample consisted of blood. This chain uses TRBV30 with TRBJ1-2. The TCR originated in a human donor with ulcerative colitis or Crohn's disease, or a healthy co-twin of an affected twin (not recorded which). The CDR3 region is CAGPTPTGNTF.